The 3 T cell receptor beta chains below come from one sample, sequenced in a study of T-cell memory formation after mild COVID-19. Each CDR3 protein is one row after TCRdb ran MiXCR on the 5' RACE reads. This table has around 440,000 distinct CDR3 sequences, about 18% appearing once. The sequencing sample was made of PBMCs or a T cell subset sorted from them (not recorded which). Receptors originate from an adult woman who had mild COVID-19 (a few samples of this study predate the infection). Cell type and time point are not known.

This chain joins TRBV6-1 and TRBJ2-7; the D gene is possibly TRBD2 (6 bases). V was trimmed by 0 bases and J by 4 bases, leaving 7 bases between them. CDR3 length equals 13 residues. Germline lookup yields CDR1 MNHNS and CDR2 SASEGT. The CDR3, as DNA: TGTGCCAGCAGTGAAGCGGCGGGGTACGAGCAGTACTTC. Translation: CASSEAAGYEQYF.

This clonotype has more than one count but fewer than ten. The chain recombines TRBV20-1 with TRBJ2-3, with TRBD2 matching over 8 bases. The CDR3 is 14 residues long. Losses at the gene ends were 5 bases for V and 5 bases for J; bases not matched to a gene: 9. In germline, CDR1 is DFQATT, CDR2 SNEGSKA (reference sequence). The CDR3 reads CSAPQSGSKDTQYF. In nucleotides, the CDR3 is TGCAGTGCTCCACAGAGCGGGAGTAAAGATACGCAGTATTTT.

The J gene is TRBJ2-1, the V gene TRBV4-2; D is unclear. Germline CDR1 and CDR2: LGHNA and YNFKEQ. This CDR3 contains 12 residues. V was pared by 1 base and J by 9 bases, with 7 bases between. As DNA, the CDR3 is TGTGCCAGCAGCCAAGTCGCGCCTGAGCAGTTCTTC. It specifies CASSQVAPEQFF.